The text below deals with one T cell receptor (beta chain). These data come from a study of monozygotic twins with inflammatory bowel disease. Each donor had 2.5 ml of blood drawn. The template switching step added UMIs that contained a 6-nucleotide sample barcode. After re-calling the 5' RACE reads, TCRdb lists one entry per CDR3 protein, DNA absent. Across some 400,000 distinct CDR3 sequences, the top ten clones capture about 2.4% of the sample. CDR3 length: 14 residues. Germline V lookup: CDR1 LNHDA, CDR2 SQIVND (reference sequence). The gene calls are TRBV19 and TRBJ1-1; TCRdb's D call, TRBD1, is unchecked because there is no DNA. Sample: blood. The receptor comes from a human donor with ulcerative colitis or Crohn's disease, or a healthy co-twin of an affected twin (not recorded which). The CDR3: CASSPYGRNTEAFF. The variable domain in full, completed from reference TRBV19 and TRBJ1-1, reads DGGITQSPKYLFRKEGQNVTLSCEQNLNHDAMYWYRQDPGQGLRLIYYSQIVNDFQKGDIAEGYSVSREKKESFPLTVTSAQKNPTAFYLCASSPYGRNTEAFFGQGTRLTVV.